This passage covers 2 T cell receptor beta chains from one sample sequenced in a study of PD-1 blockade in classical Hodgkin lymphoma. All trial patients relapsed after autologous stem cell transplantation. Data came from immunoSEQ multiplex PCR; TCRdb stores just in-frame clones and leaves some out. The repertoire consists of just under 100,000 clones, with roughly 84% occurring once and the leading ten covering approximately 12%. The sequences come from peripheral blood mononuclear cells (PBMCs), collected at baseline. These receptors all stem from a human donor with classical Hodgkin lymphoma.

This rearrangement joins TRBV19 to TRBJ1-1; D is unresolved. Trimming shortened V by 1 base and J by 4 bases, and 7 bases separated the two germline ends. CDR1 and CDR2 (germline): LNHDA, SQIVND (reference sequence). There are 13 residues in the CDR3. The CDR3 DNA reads TGTGCCAGTAGTATAGCCGGGATCACTGAAGCTTTCTTT. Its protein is CASSIAGITEAFF.

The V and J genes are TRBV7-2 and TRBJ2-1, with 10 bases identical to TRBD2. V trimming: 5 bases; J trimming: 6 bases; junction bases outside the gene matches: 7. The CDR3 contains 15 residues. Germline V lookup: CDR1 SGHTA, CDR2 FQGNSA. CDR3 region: CASSEDSGRFNEQFF. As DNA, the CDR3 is TGTGCCAGCAGCGAGGATAGCGGGAGGTTCAATGAGCAGTTCTTC.